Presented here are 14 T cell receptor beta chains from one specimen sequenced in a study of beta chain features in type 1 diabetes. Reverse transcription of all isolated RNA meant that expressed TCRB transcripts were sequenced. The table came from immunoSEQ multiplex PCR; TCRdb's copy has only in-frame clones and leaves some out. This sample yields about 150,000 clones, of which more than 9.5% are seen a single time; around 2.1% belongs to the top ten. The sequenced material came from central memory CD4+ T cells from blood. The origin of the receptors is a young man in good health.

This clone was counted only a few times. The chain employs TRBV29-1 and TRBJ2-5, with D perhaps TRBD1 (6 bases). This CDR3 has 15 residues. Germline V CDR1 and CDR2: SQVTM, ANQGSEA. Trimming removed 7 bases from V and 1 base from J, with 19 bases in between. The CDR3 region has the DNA TGCAGCGCCACCAGGGGTGGTGGTCTCCAAGAGACCCAGTACTTC. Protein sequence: CSATRGGGLQETQYF.

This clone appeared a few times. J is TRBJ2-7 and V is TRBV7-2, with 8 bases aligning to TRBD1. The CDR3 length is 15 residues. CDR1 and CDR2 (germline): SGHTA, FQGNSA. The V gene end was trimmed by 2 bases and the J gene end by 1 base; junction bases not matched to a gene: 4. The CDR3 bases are TGTGCCAGCAGCTTATCGCGACAGGGGTCCTACGAGCAGTACTTC. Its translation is CASSLSRQGSYEQYF.

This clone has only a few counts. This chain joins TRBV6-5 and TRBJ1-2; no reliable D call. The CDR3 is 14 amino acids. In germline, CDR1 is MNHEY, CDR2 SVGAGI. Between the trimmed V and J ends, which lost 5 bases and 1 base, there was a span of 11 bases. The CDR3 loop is CASSPPYGNYGYTF. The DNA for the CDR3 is TGTGCCAGCAGTCCTCCCTACGGTAACTATGGCTACACCTTC.

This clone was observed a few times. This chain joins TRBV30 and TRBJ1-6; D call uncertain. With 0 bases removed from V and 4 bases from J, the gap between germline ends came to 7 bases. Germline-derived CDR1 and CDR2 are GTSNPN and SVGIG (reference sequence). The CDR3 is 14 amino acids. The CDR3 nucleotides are TGTGCCTGGAGTGTTTTGGCTTATAATTCACCCCTCCACTTT. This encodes CAWSVLAYNSPLHF.

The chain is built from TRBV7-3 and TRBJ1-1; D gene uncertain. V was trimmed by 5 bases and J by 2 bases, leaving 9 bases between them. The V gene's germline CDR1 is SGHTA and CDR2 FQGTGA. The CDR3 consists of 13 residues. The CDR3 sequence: CASSLGSNTEAFF. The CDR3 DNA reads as TGTGCCAGCAGCCTAGGGAGTAACACTGAAGCTTTCTTT.

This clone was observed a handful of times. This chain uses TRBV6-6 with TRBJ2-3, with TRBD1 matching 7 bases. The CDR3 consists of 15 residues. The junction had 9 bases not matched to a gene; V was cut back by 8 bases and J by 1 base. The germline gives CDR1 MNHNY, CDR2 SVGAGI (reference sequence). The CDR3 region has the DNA TGTGCCAGCTGGGACAGACTACTGCGCACAGATACGCAGTATTTT. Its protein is CASWDRLLRTDTQYF.

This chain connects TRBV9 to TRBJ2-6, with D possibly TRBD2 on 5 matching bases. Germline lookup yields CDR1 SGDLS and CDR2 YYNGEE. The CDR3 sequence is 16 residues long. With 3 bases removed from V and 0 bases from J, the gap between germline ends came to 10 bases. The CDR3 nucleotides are TGTGCCAGCAGCGGATCGGGGTGCTCTGGGGCCAACGTCCTGACTTTC. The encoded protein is CASSGSGCSGANVLTF. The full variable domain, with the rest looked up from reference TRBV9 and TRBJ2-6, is DSGVTQTPKHLITATGQRVTLRCSPRSGDLSVYWYQQSLDQGLQFLIQYYNGEERAKGNILERFSAQQFPDLHSELNLSSLELGDSALYFCASSGSGCSGANVLTFGAGSRLTVL.

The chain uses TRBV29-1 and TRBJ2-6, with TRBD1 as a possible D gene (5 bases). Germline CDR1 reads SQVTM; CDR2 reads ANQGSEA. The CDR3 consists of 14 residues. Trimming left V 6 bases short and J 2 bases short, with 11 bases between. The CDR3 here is CSVGKGAGANVLTF. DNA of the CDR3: TGCAGCGTGGGGAAAGGGGCTGGGGCCAACGTCCTGACTTTC.

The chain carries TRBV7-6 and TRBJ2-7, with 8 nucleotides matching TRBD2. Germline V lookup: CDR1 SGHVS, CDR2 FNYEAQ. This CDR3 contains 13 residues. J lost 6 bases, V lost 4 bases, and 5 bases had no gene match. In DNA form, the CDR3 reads TGTGCCAGCAGCTCCGCCGCGGGAGGCGAGCAGTACTTC. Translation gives CASSSAAGGEQYF. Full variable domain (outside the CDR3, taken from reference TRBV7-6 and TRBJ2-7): GAGVSQSPRYKVTKRGQDVALRCDPISGHVSLYWYRQALGQGPEFLTYFNYEAQQDKSGLPNDRFSAERPEGSISTLTIQRTEQRDSAMYRCASSSAAGGEQYFGPGTRLTVT.

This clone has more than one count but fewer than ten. The CDR3 region is CASRAGIEAFF. The DNA of the CDR3 is TGCGCCAGCAGGGCAGGGATTGAAGCTTTCTTT. The chain carries TRBV5-1 and TRBJ1-1; D possibly corresponds to TRBD1 (5 bases). The length of the CDR3 is 11 residues. Trimming took off 5 bases at V and 7 bases at J, with 9 bases between the two ends. Looked up from germline, CDR1 is SGHRS and CDR2 is YFSETQ.

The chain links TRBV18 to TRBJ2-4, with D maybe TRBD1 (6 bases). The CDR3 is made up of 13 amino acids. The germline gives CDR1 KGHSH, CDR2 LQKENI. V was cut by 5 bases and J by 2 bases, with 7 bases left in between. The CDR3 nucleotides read TGTGCCAGCTCAAGGGGGTCCAAAAACATTCAGTACTTC. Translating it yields CASSRGSKNIQYF. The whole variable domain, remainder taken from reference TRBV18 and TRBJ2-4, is NAGVMQNPRHLVRRRGQEARLRCSPMKGHSHVYWYRQLPEEGLKFMVYLQKENIIDESGMPKERFSAEFPKEGPSILRIQQVVRGDSAAYFCASSRGSKNIQYFGAGTRLSVL.

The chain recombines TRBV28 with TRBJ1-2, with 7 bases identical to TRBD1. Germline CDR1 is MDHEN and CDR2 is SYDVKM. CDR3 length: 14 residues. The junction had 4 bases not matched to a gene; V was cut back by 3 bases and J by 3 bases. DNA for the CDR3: TGTGCCAGCAGTTTCGAGACAGGGTACTATGGCTACACCTTC. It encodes CASSFETGYYGYTF.

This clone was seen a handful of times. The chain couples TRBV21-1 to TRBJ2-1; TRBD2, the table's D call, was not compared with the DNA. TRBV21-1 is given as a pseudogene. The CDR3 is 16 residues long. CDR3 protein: CASSKVECGSYNEQFF. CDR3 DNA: TGTGCCAGCAGCAAAGTAGAATGCGGTAGCTACAATGAGCAGTTCTTC.

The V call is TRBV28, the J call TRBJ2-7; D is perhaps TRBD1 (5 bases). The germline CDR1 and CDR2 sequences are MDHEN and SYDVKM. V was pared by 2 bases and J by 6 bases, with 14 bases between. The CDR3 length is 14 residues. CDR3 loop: CASSLAGHQGEQYF. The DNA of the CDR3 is TGTGCCAGCAGTTTAGCAGGACATCAGGGCGAGCAGTACTTC. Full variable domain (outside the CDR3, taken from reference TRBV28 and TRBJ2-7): DVKVTQSSRYLVKRTGEKVFLECVQDMDHENMFWYRQDPGLGLRLIYFSYDVKMKEKGDIPEGYSVSREKKERFSLILESASTNQTSMYLCASSLAGHQGEQYFGPGTRLTVT.